The 21 T cell receptor beta chains below come from one sample, sequenced in a study of blood T cell repertoires in COVID-19. TCRdb keeps only in-frame clones here, not all; method: immunoSEQ multiplex PCR. Of 190,000 or so clones listed, 86% are singletons. The material sequenced was PBMCs or T cells enriched from blood (not recorded which). All receptors derive from a woman between 25 and 40 years old who had recovered from COVID-19.

This clone has only a few counts. The CDR3 loop is CASSERGNSGNTIYF. In DNA, the CDR3 is TGTGCCAGCAGTGAAAGGGGTAACTCTGGAAACACCATATATTTT. V and J are TRBV2 and TRBJ1-3; a possible D gene is TRBD1 (5 bases). This CDR3 has 15 residues. V lost 2 bases, J lost 0 bases, and 8 bases lay in between. Germline values: CDR1 SNHLY, CDR2 FYNNEI.

V gene TRBV28 combines with J gene TRBJ1-4, with 7 bases that match TRBD1. Germline values: CDR1 MDHEN, CDR2 SYDVKM. V lost 4 bases to trimming and J lost 5 bases; unmatched junction nucleotides: 4. This CDR3 comprises 14 residues. The CDR3, as DNA: TGTGCCAGCAGTTCCGGGACAGTGAATGAAAAACTGTTTTTT. As protein: CASSSGTVNEKLFF.

The chain recombines TRBV19 with TRBJ2-1, with TRBD2 matching 9 bases. The germline V gene has CDR1 LNHDA and CDR2 SQIVND (reference sequence). The CDR3 has 16 amino acids. Trimming cost V 4 bases and J 0 bases; bases outside gene matches: 4. The CDR3 is CASSKAGGRSYNEQFF. The DNA of the CDR3 is TGTGCCAGTAGTAAGGCGGGAGGGCGCTCCTACAATGAGCAGTTCTTC.

The CDR3 DNA is TGTGCCAGCAGCCCACAGTTTTTCTCTGGAAACACCATATATTTT. Its translation: CASSPQFFSGNTIYF. The chain uses TRBV14 and TRBJ1-3; D uncertain. The germline V and J ends were trimmed by 4 bases and 0 bases, with 10 bases remaining between them. Germline assignment: CDR1 SGHDN and CDR2 FVKESK. The CDR3 totals 15 residues.

This chain uses TRBV4-2 with TRBJ2-3, with TRBD2 as a possible D gene (6 bases). V was trimmed by 1 base and J by 0 bases, leaving 17 bases between them. In germline, CDR1 is LGHNA, CDR2 YNFKEQ. The CDR3 sequence is 18 residues long. The CDR3 sequence: CASSQATLAATSTDTQYF. For the CDR3, the DNA is TGTGCCAGCAGCCAAGCGACGTTAGCGGCCACTAGCACAGATACGCAGTATTTT.

V gene TRBV29-1 combines with J gene TRBJ1-5; D is unresolved. V was trimmed by 4 bases and J by 0 bases, leaving 16 bases between them. Germline V gives CDR1 SQVTM, CDR2 ANQGSEA. The CDR3 has 16 residues. The CDR3 here is CSVVVSGLNSNQPQHF. The CDR3 bases are TGCAGCGTTGTAGTAAGCGGACTAAATAGCAATCAGCCCCAGCATTTT.

The CDR3 DNA reads TGTGCCATCAGCCAGGGGGCGGGAGGGCAAGGCGAGCAGTACTTC. Protein: CAISQGAGGQGEQYF. The chain is built from TRBV10-3 and TRBJ2-7, with a possible D match to TRBD2 (9 bases). The CDR3 sequence is 15 residues long. V was pared by 6 bases and J by 6 bases, with 21 bases between. Germline CDR1 is ENHRY and CDR2 is SYGVKD.

This chain uses TRBV5-1 with TRBJ1-2; 9 bases align to TRBD1. CDR3 length equals 14 residues. Germline lookup yields CDR1 SGHRS and CDR2 YFSETQ. V shed 0 bases, J shed 6 bases, and the junction held 3 bases outside the gene matches. The CDR3 loop is CASSLGGQGDGYTF. DNA of the CDR3: TGCGCCAGCAGCTTGGGGGGACAGGGTGATGGCTACACCTTC.

The chain couples TRBV19 to TRBJ1-5, with 7 bases aligning to TRBD1. Unmatched junction bases numbered 1, after V lost 3 bases and J lost 5 bases. The CDR3 has 13 amino acids. CDR1 and CDR2 (germline): LNHDA, SQIVND (reference sequence). CDR3 sequence (DNA): TGTGCCAGTAGTATGGGACAGTATCAGCCCCAGCATTTT. This translates into CASSMGQYQPQHF.

V gene TRBV19 combines with J gene TRBJ2-3; D not certain. Germline values: CDR1 LNHDA, CDR2 SQIVND (reference sequence). This CDR3 comprises 13 residues. V was clipped by 3 bases and J by 6 bases, with 10 bases between them. The CDR3 sequence: CASSIGRSDTQYF. CDR3 sequence (DNA): TGTGCCAGTAGTATTGGCCGCTCGGATACGCAGTATTTT.

V usage is TRBV2 and J usage is TRBJ2-5, with D unclear. CDR3 length: 17 residues. With 5 bases removed from V and 1 base from J, the gap between germline ends came to 20 bases. From germline, CDR1 is SNHLY and CDR2 FYNNEI. CDR3 DNA: TGTGCCAGCAGTCCCAACTCTGGGCTGCCCCGCCAAGAGACCCAGTACTTC. Protein product: CASSPNSGLPRQETQYF. The variable domain in full, with the rest retrieved from reference TRBV2 and TRBJ2-5, is EPEVTQTPSHQVTQMGQEVILRCVPISNHLYFYWYRQILGQKVEFLVSFYNNEISEKSEIFDDQFSVERPDGSNFTLKIRSTKLEDSAMYFCASSPNSGLPRQETQYFGPGTRLLVL.

This chain joins TRBV10-1 and TRBJ2-3; 8 positions agree with TRBD1. This CDR3 has 18 residues. CDR1 is WNHNN, CDR2 SYGVQD, per germline (reference sequence). V lost 4 bases and J lost 3; bases outside the gene matches: 15. The CDR3 sequence: CASSGGSNSGGPTDTQYF. CDR3 DNA: TGCGCCAGCAGTGGGGGCTCGAATTCAGGGGGCCCTACAGATACGCAGTATTTT.

This clone was observed a handful of times. This sequence joins TRBV6-5 and TRBJ2-7; 7 bases map to TRBD1. V dropped 6 bases and J dropped 5; count of bases not matched to a gene: 13. The CDR3 is 15 residues long. CDR1 and CDR2 (germline): MNHEY, SVGAGI. The CDR3: CASRVATTGSNEQYF. DNA for the CDR3: TGTGCCAGCAGAGTGGCGACGACAGGGAGTAACGAGCAGTACTTC.

The chain couples TRBV19 to TRBJ2-1; TRBD2 aligns across 10 bases. Trimming at V came to 5 bases and at J to 6 bases, leaving 10 bases not matched to a gene. Germline lookup yields CDR1 LNHDA and CDR2 SQIVND (reference sequence). The CDR3 has 16 residues. CDR3 sequence reads: CASSSTLAGKRNEQFF. The CDR3 coding sequence is TGTGCCAGTAGTTCCACACTAGCGGGGAAGCGCAATGAGCAGTTCTTC.

This clone was detected only once. The chain recombines TRBV18 with TRBJ1-5; 12 nucleotides agree with TRBD1. V dropped 6 bases and J dropped 2; count of bases not matched to a gene: 2. The germline V gene encodes CDR1 KGHSH and CDR2 LQKENI. The CDR3 is made up of 15 amino acids. The CDR3 bases are TGTGCCAGCTCGGGACAGGGGGCGCGCAATCAGCCCCAGCATTTT. Translation gives CASSGQGARNQPQHF.

The chain joins TRBV7-9 to TRBJ1-2, with a weak D call TRBD1 (6 bases). Germline CDR1 SEHNR, CDR2 FQNEAQ (reference sequence). There are 14 residues in the CDR3. V lost 3 bases to trimming and J lost 8 bases, with 16 bases between them. The CDR3 DNA follows: TGTGCCAGCAGCTTTTCGGCCCCAGGGGACGGCTACACCTTC. It specifies CASSFSAPGDGYTF.

V and J are TRBV6-5 and TRBJ2-7, with D perhaps TRBD1 (5 bases). Germline assignment: CDR1 MNHEY and CDR2 SVGAGI. There are 16 residues in the CDR3. V was shortened by 1 base and J by 3 bases, with 16 bases between the two germline ends. The CDR3 DNA reads as TGTGCCAGCAGTTACTTCCCGACAGACTCTCTCTACGAGCAGTACTTC. Translation gives CASSYFPTDSLYEQYF.

This sequence joins TRBV11-2 and TRBJ2-7; tentative D call: TRBD2 (5 bases). Trimming cost V 5 bases and J 0 bases, with 14 bases left between them. Germline CDR1 SGHAT, CDR2 FQNNGV. The CDR3 is made up of 15 amino acids. The CDR3 sequence is CASSVLARNSYEQYF. Here the CDR3 DNA reads TGTGCCAGCAGCGTCTTAGCGAGAAACTCCTACGAGCAGTACTTC.

CDR3 in amino acids: CASSLVGLSSGNTIYF. The CDR3, as DNA: TGTGCCAGCAGCTTAGTGGGACTCAGCTCTGGAAACACCATATATTTT. The genes are TRBV7-2 and TRBJ1-3; D is possibly TRBD1 (5 bases). Per germline, CDR1 SGHTA and CDR2 FQGNSA. V was clipped by 1 base and J by 0 bases, with 10 bases between them. The CDR3 totals 16 residues.

The chain couples TRBV9 to TRBJ2-7, with D unresolved. The ends were cut back, 0 bases at V and 3 bases at J, with 7 bases in the middle. Germline CDR1 and CDR2: SGDLS and YYNGEE. The CDR3 length is 13 residues. In nucleotides, the CDR3 is TGTGCCAGCAGCGTAGACGGTTACTACGAGCAGTACTTC. Encoded protein: CASSVDGYYEQYF.

V and J are TRBV12-2 and TRBJ2-3; TRBD2 is the table's D call and was not checked against the DNA. TRBV12-2 is a pseudogene locus. CDR3 length: 24 residues. CDR3 sequence: CASRLAIKVKIGLAVKPGIYTQYF. The CDR3 coding sequence is TGTGCAAGTCGCTTAGCGATCAAGGTGAAAATTGGACTAGCGGTAAAACCCGGCATCTATACGCAGTATTTT.